Each of the 28 T cell receptor beta chains below was sequenced from the same sample in a study of shared clonotypes between healthy human individuals. TCRdb's copy holds only in-frame clones and misses some; the assay was immunoSEQ multiplex PCR. Among 2 million to 2.5 million clones, more than 90% were seen once, and the ten largest hold 0.1% to 0.15%. Sample: naive CD4+ T cells sorted from blood. The subset here: CD45RA+ positively selected. Every receptor here comes from a man between 18 and 35 years old in good health.

The chain combines TRBV6-1 with TRBJ2-5; 7 bases are shared with TRBD1. The CDR3 is 14 amino acids. Germline V gene sequence: CDR1 MNHNS, CDR2 SASEGT. V was clipped by 6 bases and J by 2 bases; unmatched bases: 6. The CDR3 loop is CASSLQGLQETQYF. The CDR3 region has the DNA TGTGCCAGCAGCCTACAGGGGCTACAAGAGACCCAGTACTTC.

In DNA, the CDR3 is TGTGCCAGCAGCGTCGACAGGGCCGCCTACGAGCAGTACTTC. It codes for CASSVDRAAYEQYF. This rearrangement joins TRBV5-6 to TRBJ2-7, with 7 bases aligning to TRBD1. With V trimmed by 4 bases and J by 2 bases, 6 bases remained unmatched. This CDR3 region has 14 residues. Germline-derived CDR1 and CDR2 are SGHDT and YYEEEE.

This sequence joins TRBV2 and TRBJ1-1; D is perhaps TRBD1 (5 bases). CDR1 SNHLY and CDR2 FYNNEI come from the germline V gene. This CDR3 spans 13 amino acids. The V and J ends lost 10 bases and 2 bases respectively, with 14 bases between them. DNA of the CDR3: TGTGCCACTAGGGGTGAAGTCAACACTGAAGCTTTCTTT. This translates into CATRGEVNTEAFF.

The chain links TRBV4-3 to TRBJ1-3; the D is unclear. The CDR3 runs to 16 residues. The germline V gene has CDR1 LGHNA and CDR2 YSLEER. Trimming stripped 1 base from V and 0 bases from J, with 10 bases between. CDR3: CASSQGVLNSGNTIYF. In DNA form, the CDR3 reads TGCGCCAGCAGCCAAGGGGTCCTTAACTCTGGAAACACCATATATTTT.

This clone was seen a handful of times. Other DNA sequences in this specimen translate into the identical CDR3. The genes are TRBV14 and TRBJ1-5; D might be TRBD1 (5 bases). Germline loops: CDR1 SGHDN, CDR2 FVKESK. V dropped 1 base and J dropped 7 bases, with 8 bases sitting between them. This CDR3 has 13 amino acids. Here the CDR3 DNA reads TGTGCCAGCAGCCAAGGTGAGGGGCAGCCCCAGCATTTT. This codes for CASSQGEGQPQHF.

The chain is built from TRBV6-1 and TRBJ2-2, with 8 bases identical to TRBD1. CDR3 size: 16 residues. Germline CDR1 and CDR2: MNHNS and SASEGT. Losses at the gene ends were 3 bases for V and 0 bases for J; bases not matched to a gene: 3. This CDR3 is CASSENRGSNTGELFF. The CDR3 coding sequence is TGTGCCAGCAGTGAGAACAGGGGGTCGAACACCGGGGAGCTGTTTTTT.

As regards this clone: This sample also contains other DNA sequences that code for the same CDR3. The chain recombines TRBV19 with TRBJ1-1; D gene unclear. This CDR3 spans 13 amino acids. Trimming took 2 bases from V and 2 from J, leaving 6 bases between them. Germline V gives CDR1 LNHDA, CDR2 SQIVND (reference sequence). In DNA form, the CDR3 reads TGTGCCAGTAGTATACGGGCTAACACTGAAGCTTTCTTT. It specifies CASSIRANTEAFF.

This rearrangement joins TRBV9 to TRBJ1-5; TRBD1 agrees at 7 bases. This CDR3 has 15 amino acids. After removal of 3 bases from V and 2 bases from J, the junction contained 5 bases not matched to a gene. Looked up from germline, CDR1 is SGDLS and CDR2 is YYNGEE. The DNA for the CDR3 is TGTGCCAGCAGCGCGAGCGGACAGGGCAATCAGCCCCAGCATTTT. Translated: CASSASGQGNQPQHF. The full variable domain, with the rest looked up from reference TRBV9 and TRBJ1-5, is DSGVTQTPKHLITATGQRVTLRCSPRSGDLSVYWYQQSLDQGLQFLIQYYNGEERAKGNILERFSAQQFPDLHSELNLSSLELGDSALYFCASSASGQGNQPQHFGDGTRLSIL.

The chain combines TRBV29-1 with TRBJ2-5; 7 bases match TRBD1. The CDR3 covers 12 residues. J gave up 5 bases and V 5 bases, and 5 bases lay outside the gene matches. CDR1 is SQVTM, CDR2 ANQGSEA, per germline. CDR3 bases: TGCAGCGTTCACAGGGGTCCGGAGACCCAGTACTTC. Translating it yields CSVHRGPETQYF.

This clone came up once. The chain employs TRBV5-1 and TRBJ2-1; possibly TRBD1 for D (6 bases). Germline values: CDR1 SGHRS, CDR2 YFSETQ. V was clipped by 0 bases and J by 0 bases, with 13 bases between them. This CDR3 comprises 17 residues. This CDR3 is CASSLGQTGGSYNEQFF. CDR3 DNA: TGCGCCAGCAGCTTGGGCCAGACAGGCGGCTCCTACAATGAGCAGTTCTTC.

The chain uses TRBV5-1 and TRBJ1-4, with D hard to call. V lost 3 bases to trimming and J lost 0 bases, with 9 bases between them. The CDR3 covers 15 residues. CDR1 is SGHRS, CDR2 YFSETQ, per germline. CDR3 residues: CASSSDGSTNEKLFF. CDR3 DNA: TGCGCCAGCAGCTCCGACGGTTCAACTAATGAAAAACTGTTTTTT.

For this clone: The same CDR3 can be traced to other DNA sequences in this sample. The chain uses TRBV2 and TRBJ1-5, with 7 bases that match TRBD1. Germline V CDR1 and CDR2: SNHLY, FYNNEI. The length of the CDR3 is 14 residues. V was clipped by 5 bases and J by 4 bases; unmatched bases: 5. CDR3: CASSRTGANQPQHF. For the CDR3, the DNA is TGTGCCAGCAGTCGAACAGGGGCGAATCAGCCCCAGCATTTT. Filled out from reference TRBV2 and TRBJ1-5, the complete variable domain reads EPEVTQTPSHQVTQMGQEVILRCVPISNHLYFYWYRQILGQKVEFLVSFYNNEISEKSEIFDDQFSVERPDGSNFTLKIRSTKLEDSAMYFCASSRTGANQPQHFGDGTRLSIL.

This chain connects TRBV2 to TRBJ2-7; weak D call: TRBD1 (6 bases). This CDR3 is 14 amino acids long. The V and J ends lost 3 bases and 5 bases respectively, with 14 bases between them. Germline V gives CDR1 SNHLY, CDR2 FYNNEI. The CDR3 loop is CASSDDRPLDEQYF. CDR3 bases: TGTGCCAGCAGTGACGACAGGCCCTTGGACGAGCAGTACTTC.

This clone was found once. The J gene is TRBJ2-7, the V gene TRBV7-9, with a possible D match to TRBD1 (6 bases). The CDR3 contains 15 residues. V was shortened by 5 bases and J by 2 bases, with 16 bases between the two germline ends. The germline V gene has CDR1 SEHNR and CDR2 FQNEAQ (reference sequence). CDR3 amino acids: CASSRDIFDTYEQYF. CDR3 DNA: TGTGCCAGCAGCAGGGACATCTTTGACACCTACGAGCAGTACTTC.

The rearrangement links TRBV5-4 to TRBJ2-3, with D tentatively TRBD2 (5 bases). The V gene lost 2 bases and the J gene lost 4 bases, with 17 bases spanning the gap. Germline loops: CDR1 SGHNT, CDR2 YYREEE (reference sequence). The CDR3 is made up of 16 amino acids. CDR3 sequence reads: CASSFSIGVSADTQYF. CDR3 nucleotide sequence: TGTGCCAGCAGCTTTAGTATCGGGGTTAGCGCAGATACGCAGTATTTT.

The chain couples TRBV13 to TRBJ1-2; 8 bases match TRBD1. CDR3 size: 13 residues. Per germline, CDR1 PRHDT and CDR2 FYEKMQ (reference sequence). V lost 5 bases to trimming and J lost 8 bases; unmatched junction nucleotides: 7. CDR3 in amino acids: CASSGGTGAGYTF. The CDR3 nucleotides are TGTGCCAGCAGCGGAGGGACAGGCGCGGGCTACACCTTC. Supplemented by reference TRBV13 and TRBJ1-2, the full variable domain reads AAGVIQSPRHLIKEKRETATLKCYPIPRHDTVYWYQQGPGQDPQFLISFYEKMQSDKGSIPDRFSAQQFSDYHSELNMSSLELGDSALYFCASSGGTGAGYTFGSGTRLTVV.

This chain uses TRBV6-1 with TRBJ2-1, with TRBD2 matching over 8 bases. Germline lookup yields CDR1 MNHNS and CDR2 SASEGT. This CDR3 spans 14 amino acids. The V gene end was trimmed by 1 base and the J gene end by 8 bases; junction bases not matched to a gene: 4. Here the CDR3 DNA reads TGTGCCAGCAGTGAAGGGACTAGCAAGTATGAGCAGTTCTTC. Translated: CASSEGTSKYEQFF.

This chain links TRBV4-1 with TRBJ2-7; D could derive from TRBD1 or TRBD2 (6 bases each). The V end lost 1 base, the J end lost 2 bases, and 18 bases lay between the germline ends. The CDR3 loop spans 17 amino acids. The germline CDR1 and CDR2 sequences are MGHRA and YSYEKL. CDR3 sequence reads: CASSQGGSGALPYEQYF. Here the CDR3 DNA reads TGCGCCAGCAGCCAAGGAGGGTCGGGGGCCCTTCCCTACGAGCAGTACTTC.

To note about this clone: The same CDR3 also results from other DNA sequences found in this sample. The chain is built from TRBV7-2 and TRBJ2-2, with D unresolved. The length of the CDR3 is 14 residues. Germline-derived CDR1 and CDR2 are SGHTA and FQGNSA. Trimming left V 2 bases short and J 0 bases short, with 4 bases between. The CDR3 nucleotides read TGTGCCAGCAGCTTACCTCCGAACACCGGGGAGCTGTTTTTT. The encoded protein is CASSLPPNTGELFF.

The chain uses TRBV5-1 and TRBJ2-1; D is unclear. Between the trimmed V and J ends, which lost 1 base and 4 bases, there was a span of 15 bases. The CDR3 loop spans 16 amino acids. CDR1 is SGHRS, CDR2 YFSETQ, per germline. DNA for the CDR3: TGCGCCAGCAGCTTGAACCGGAACGTAGGATACAATGAGCAGTTCTTC. Translating it yields CASSLNRNVGYNEQFF.

The chain uses TRBV7-6 and TRBJ2-3, with 7 bases fitting TRBD2. Germline V gives CDR1 SGHVS, CDR2 FNYEAQ. V lost 0 bases, J lost 2 bases, and 11 bases stayed unmatched. The CDR3 loop spans 18 amino acids. The CDR3 DNA sequence: TGTGCCAGCAGCTTAGCTTTAGTCCTAGCGGAAACCACAGATACGCAGTATTTT. Protein: CASSLALVLAETTDTQYF. The full variable domain, rest sourced from reference TRBV7-6 and TRBJ2-3, is GAGVSQSPRYKVTKRGQDVALRCDPISGHVSLYWYRQALGQGPEFLTYFNYEAQQDKSGLPNDRFSAERPEGSISTLTIQRTEQRDSAMYRCASSLALVLAETTDTQYFGPGTRLTVL.

In regard to this clone: Other DNA sequences from this sample encode an identical CDR3 as well. The chain employs TRBV5-8 and TRBJ2-3; no firm D call. Per germline, CDR1 SGHTS and CDR2 YDEGEE. V shed 2 bases and J shed 6 bases, with 4 bases lying between them. The CDR3 contains 11 residues. The CDR3 spells CASSLADTQYF. The CDR3 DNA reads as TGTGCCAGCAGCTTAGCGGATACGCAGTATTTT.

V usage is TRBV9 and J usage is TRBJ1-5; D not certain. This CDR3 has 13 residues. The germline V gene has CDR1 SGDLS and CDR2 YYNGEE. With 3 bases removed from V and 7 bases from J, the gap between germline ends came to 11 bases. CDR3 in amino acids: CASSEGSGQPQHF. CDR3 DNA: TGTGCCAGCAGCGAGGGTTCGGGGCAGCCCCAGCATTTT.

The chain couples TRBV5-1 to TRBJ2-7, with no clear D. The germline V gene has CDR1 SGHRS and CDR2 YFSETQ. The CDR3 consists of 13 residues. With 7 bases removed from V and 2 bases from J, the gap between germline ends came to 13 bases. DNA of the CDR3: TGCGCCAGCGGTCCGGGCTCACCCTACGAGCAGTACTTC. This encodes CASGPGSPYEQYF. Full variable domain (outside the CDR3, taken from reference TRBV5-1 and TRBJ2-7): KAGVTQTPRYLIKTRGQQVTLSCSPISGHRSVSWYQQTPGQGLQFLFEYFSETQRNKGNFPGRFSGRQFSNSRSEMNVSTLELGDSALYLCASGPGSPYEQYFGPGTRLTVT.

The chain combines TRBV30 with TRBJ2-7, with 8 bases matching TRBD2. CDR1 is GTSNPN, CDR2 SVGIG, per germline (reference sequence). The CDR3 loop spans 14 amino acids. Trimming cost V 3 bases and J 7 bases; bases outside gene matches: 11. CDR3 coding DNA: TGTGCCTGGAGAAGGAATAGCGGGATTGGTGAGCAGTACTTC. Translated: CAWRRNSGIGEQYF. Using reference TRBV30 and TRBJ2-7 for the parts outside the CDR3, the full variable domain is SQTIHQWPATLVQPVGSPLSLECTVEGTSNPNLYWYRQAAGRGLQLLFYSVGIGQISSEVPQNLSASRPQDRQFILSSKKLLLSDSGFYLCAWRRNSGIGEQYFGPGTRLTVT.

DNA for the CDR3: TGTGCCAGCAGCTTAGCTGTGACAGCTTCACCCCTCCACTTT. This translates into CASSLAVTASPLHF. The rearrangement links TRBV7-9 to TRBJ1-6; possibly TRBD1 for D (5 bases). The germline V gene encodes CDR1 SEHNR and CDR2 FQNEAQ (reference sequence). This CDR3 has 14 amino acids. Trimming stripped 0 bases from V and 9 bases from J, with 9 bases between.

Turning to this clone: The same CDR3 arises from other DNA sequences in this sample as well. This sequence joins TRBV2 and TRBJ2-5, with no clear D. CDR1 and CDR2 from the germline V gene are SNHLY and FYNNEI. The CDR3 is 10 residues long. V lost 6 bases to trimming and J lost 5 bases, with 4 bases between them. The CDR3 loop reads CASRRETQYF. The CDR3 DNA is TGTGCCAGCAGACGGGAGACCCAGTACTTC. Looking up the rest from reference TRBV2 and TRBJ2-5 gives the full variable domain: EPEVTQTPSHQVTQMGQEVILRCVPISNHLYFYWYRQILGQKVEFLVSFYNNEISEKSEIFDDQFSVERPDGSNFTLKIRSTKLEDSAMYFCASRRETQYFGPGTRLLVL.

This chain joins TRBV5-1 and TRBJ2-1; 9 nucleotides line up with TRBD2. The length of the CDR3 is 16 residues. V lost 5 bases, J lost 9 bases, and 15 bases stayed unmatched. CDR1 is SGHRS, CDR2 YFSETQ, per germline. The CDR3 is CASSLSSGTGSGEQFF. Here the CDR3 DNA reads TGCGCCAGCAGTTTATCTAGCGGGACGGGTTCAGGTGAGCAGTTCTTC.